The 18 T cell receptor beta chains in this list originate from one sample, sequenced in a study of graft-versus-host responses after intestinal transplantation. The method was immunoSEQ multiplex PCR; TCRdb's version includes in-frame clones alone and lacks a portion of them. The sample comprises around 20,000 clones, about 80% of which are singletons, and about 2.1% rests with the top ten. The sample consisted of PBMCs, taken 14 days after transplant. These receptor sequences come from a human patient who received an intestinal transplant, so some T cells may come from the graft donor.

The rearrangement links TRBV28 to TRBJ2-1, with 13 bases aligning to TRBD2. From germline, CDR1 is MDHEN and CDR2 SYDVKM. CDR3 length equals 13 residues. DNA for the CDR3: TGTAAGACAGGACTAGCGGGAGCTTATGAGCAGTTCTTC. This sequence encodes CKTGLAGAYEQFF.

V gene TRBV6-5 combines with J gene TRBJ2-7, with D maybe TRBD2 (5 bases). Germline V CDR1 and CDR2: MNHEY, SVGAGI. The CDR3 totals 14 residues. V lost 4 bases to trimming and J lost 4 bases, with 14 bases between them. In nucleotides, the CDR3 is TGTGCCAGCAGTTCCCGACCGGGAATATACGAGCAGTACTTC. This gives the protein CASSSRPGIYEQYF.

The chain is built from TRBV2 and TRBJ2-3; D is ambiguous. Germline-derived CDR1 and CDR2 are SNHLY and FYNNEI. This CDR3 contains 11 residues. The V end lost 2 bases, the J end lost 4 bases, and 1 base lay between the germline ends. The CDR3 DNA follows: TGTGCCAGCAGTGAATCAGATACGCAGTATTTT. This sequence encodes CASSESDTQYF.

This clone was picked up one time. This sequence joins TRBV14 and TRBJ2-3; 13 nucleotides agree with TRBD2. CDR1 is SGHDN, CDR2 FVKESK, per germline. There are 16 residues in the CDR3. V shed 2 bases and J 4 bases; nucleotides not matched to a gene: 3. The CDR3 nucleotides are TGTGCCAGCAGCCAACGGACTAGCGGGGGTCCAGATACGCAGTATTTT. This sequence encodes CASSQRTSGGPDTQYF.

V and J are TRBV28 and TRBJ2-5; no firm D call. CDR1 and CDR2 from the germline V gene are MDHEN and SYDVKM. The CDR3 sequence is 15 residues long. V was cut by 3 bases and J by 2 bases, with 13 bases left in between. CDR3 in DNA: TGTGCCAGCAGTTTTGTTTCGGTAGGACAAGAGACCCAGTACTTC. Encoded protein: CASSFVSVGQETQYF.

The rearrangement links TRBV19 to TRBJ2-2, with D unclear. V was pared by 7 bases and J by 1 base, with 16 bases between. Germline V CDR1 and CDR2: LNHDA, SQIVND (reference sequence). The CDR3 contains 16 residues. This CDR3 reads CASISDEHLNTGELFF. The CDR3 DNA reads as TGTGCCAGTATCTCCGATGAACATTTGAACACCGGGGAGCTGTTTTTT. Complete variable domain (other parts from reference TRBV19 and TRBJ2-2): DGGITQSPKYLFRKEGQNVTLSCEQNLNHDAMYWYRQDPGQGLRLIYYSQIVNDFQKGDIAEGYSVSREKKESFPLTVTSAQKNPTAFYLCASISDEHLNTGELFFGEGSRLTVL.

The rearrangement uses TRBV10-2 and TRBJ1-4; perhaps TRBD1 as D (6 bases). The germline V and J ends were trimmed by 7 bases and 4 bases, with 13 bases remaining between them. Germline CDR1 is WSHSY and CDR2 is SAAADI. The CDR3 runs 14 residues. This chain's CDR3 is CASKRQGINEKLFF. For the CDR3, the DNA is TGCGCCAGCAAGAGGCAGGGGATTAATGAAAAACTGTTTTTT.

For the CDR3, the DNA is TGTGCCAGCAGCTTCGGGACTAGCGGGGGGGGTAGCACAGATACGCAGTATTTT. Protein product: CASSFGTSGGGSTDTQYF. The genes are TRBV5-4 and TRBJ2-3; 16 nucleotides line up with TRBD2. Germline CDR1 and CDR2: SGHNT and YYREEE (reference sequence). Unmatched junction bases numbered 3, after V lost 2 bases and J lost 0 bases. This CDR3 has 18 residues. Using reference TRBV5-4 and TRBJ2-3 for the parts outside the CDR3, the full variable domain is ETGVTQSPTHLIKTRGQQVTLRCSSQSGHNTVSWYQQALGQGPQFIFQYYREEENGRGNFPPRFSGLQFPNYSSELNVNALELDDSALYLCASSFGTSGGGSTDTQYFGPGTRLTVL.

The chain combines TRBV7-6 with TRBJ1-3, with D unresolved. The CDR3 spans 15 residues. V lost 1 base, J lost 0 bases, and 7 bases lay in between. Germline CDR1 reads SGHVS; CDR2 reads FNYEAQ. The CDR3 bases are TGTGCCAGCAGCTTAGTGGGCAGCTCTGGAAACACCATATATTTT. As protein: CASSLVGSSGNTIYF.

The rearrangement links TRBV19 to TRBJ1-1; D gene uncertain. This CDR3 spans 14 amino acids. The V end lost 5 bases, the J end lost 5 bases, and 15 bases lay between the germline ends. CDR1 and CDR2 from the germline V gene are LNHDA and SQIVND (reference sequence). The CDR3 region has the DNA TGTGCCAGTAGTGGAGTGGTTTGGGAAACTGAAGCTTTCTTT. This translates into CASSGVVWETEAFF.

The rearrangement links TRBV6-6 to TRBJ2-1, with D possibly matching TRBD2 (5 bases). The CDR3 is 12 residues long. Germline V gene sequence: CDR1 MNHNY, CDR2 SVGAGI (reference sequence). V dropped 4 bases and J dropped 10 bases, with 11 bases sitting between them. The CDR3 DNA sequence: TGTGCCAGCAGTTCATCTAGCCACGAGCAGTTCTTC. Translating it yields CASSSSSHEQFF.

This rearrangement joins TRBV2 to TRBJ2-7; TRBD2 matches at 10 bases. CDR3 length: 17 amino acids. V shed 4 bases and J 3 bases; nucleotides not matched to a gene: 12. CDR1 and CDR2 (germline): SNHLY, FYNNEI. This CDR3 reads CASSVEREGLVGYEQYF. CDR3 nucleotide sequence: TGTGCCAGCAGTGTGGAGCGGGAGGGCCTGGTAGGCTACGAGCAGTACTTC.

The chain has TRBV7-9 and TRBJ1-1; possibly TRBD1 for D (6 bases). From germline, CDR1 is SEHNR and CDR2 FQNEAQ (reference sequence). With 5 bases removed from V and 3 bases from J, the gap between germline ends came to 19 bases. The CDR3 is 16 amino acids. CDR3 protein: CASSPQGRVLYTEAFF. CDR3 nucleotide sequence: TGTGCCAGCAGCCCCCAGGGGCGGGTTTTGTACACTGAAGCTTTCTTT.

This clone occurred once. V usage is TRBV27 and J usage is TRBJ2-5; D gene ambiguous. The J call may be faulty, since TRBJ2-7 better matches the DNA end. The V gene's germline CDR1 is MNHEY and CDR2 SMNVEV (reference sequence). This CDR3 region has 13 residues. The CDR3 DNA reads TGTGCCAGCAGTTTTTCGAGCTCCTACGAGCAGTACTTC. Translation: CASSFSSSYEQYF.

In DNA form, the CDR3 reads TGTGCCAGCAGCACTACCCGGACAGGGTTTACCTACGAGCAGTACTTC. Residues: CASSTTRTGFTYEQYF. The rearrangement uses TRBV2 and TRBJ2-7; 8 positions match TRBD1. This CDR3 is 16 amino acids long. V gave up 6 bases and J gave up 2 bases; unmatched junction bases: 12. The germline gives CDR1 SNHLY, CDR2 FYNNEI.

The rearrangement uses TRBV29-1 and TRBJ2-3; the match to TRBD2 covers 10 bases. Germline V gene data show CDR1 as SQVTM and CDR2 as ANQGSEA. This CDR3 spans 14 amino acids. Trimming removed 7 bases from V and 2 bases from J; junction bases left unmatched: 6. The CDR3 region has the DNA TGCAGCGCATATCTAGCGGGGGACACAGATACGCAGTATTTT. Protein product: CSAYLAGDTDTQYF.

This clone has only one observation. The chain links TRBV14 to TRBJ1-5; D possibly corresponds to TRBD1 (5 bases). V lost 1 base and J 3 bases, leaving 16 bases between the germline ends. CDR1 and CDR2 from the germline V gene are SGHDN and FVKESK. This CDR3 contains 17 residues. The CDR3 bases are TGTGCCAGCAGCCAAGTGGCGGGCAGGGACTTCAATCAGCCCCAGCATTTT. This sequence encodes CASSQVAGRDFNQPQHF.

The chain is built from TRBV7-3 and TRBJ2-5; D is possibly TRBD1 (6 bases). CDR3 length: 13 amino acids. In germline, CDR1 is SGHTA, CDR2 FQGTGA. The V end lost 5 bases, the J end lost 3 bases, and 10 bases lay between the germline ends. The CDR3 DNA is TGTGCCAGCAGCCGAAACAGGGAAGAGACCCAGTACTTC. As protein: CASSRNREETQYF.